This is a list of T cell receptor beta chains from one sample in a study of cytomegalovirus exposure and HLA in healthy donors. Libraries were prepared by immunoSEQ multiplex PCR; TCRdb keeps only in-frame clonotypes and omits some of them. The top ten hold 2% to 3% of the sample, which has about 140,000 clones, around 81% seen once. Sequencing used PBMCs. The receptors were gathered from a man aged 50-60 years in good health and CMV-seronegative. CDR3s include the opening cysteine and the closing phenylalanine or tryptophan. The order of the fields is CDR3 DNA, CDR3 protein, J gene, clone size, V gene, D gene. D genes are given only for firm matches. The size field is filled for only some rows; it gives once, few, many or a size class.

DNA: TGTGCCAGCCAATCGGGCGGGGAGCTCGCAGATACGCAGTATTTT
CDR3: CASQSGGELADTQYF
J: TRBJ2-3
size: NA
V: TRBV4-2
D: NA

DNA: TGTGCCAGCAGTTATGGCACTAGCGGGAGAGATACGCAGTATTTT
CDR3: CASSYGTSGRDTQYF
J: TRBJ2-3
size: few
V: TRBV6-5
D: TRBD2

DNA: TGCGCCAGCAGCTATTCCTCATCAACCGGGGGGGAGGAAAAACTGTTTTTT
CDR3: CASSYSSSTGGEEKLFF
J: TRBJ1-4
size: NA
V: TRBV5-1
D: NA

DNA: TGTGCCAGCAGCGTAAATGAAGCGGGAGGCCTCTACGAGCAGTACTTC
CDR3: CASSVNEAGGLYEQYF
J: TRBJ2-7
size: NA
V: TRBV9
D: TRBD2

DNA: TGCGCCAGCAGCCTGGACGGATTTTACAGTGAGCAGTTCTTC
CDR3: CASSLDGFYSEQFF
J: TRBJ2-1
size: NA
V: TRBV5-1
D: NA

DNA: TGCAGCGTTTATCCGACAGGGGGGTACGAGCAGTACTTC
CDR3: CSVYPTGGYEQYF
J: TRBJ2-7
size: NA
V: TRBV29-1
D: TRBD1

DNA: TGTGCCAGCAGCCTACGGACAGGAGTCTCCTACGAGCAGTACTTC
CDR3: CASSLRTGVSYEQYF
J: TRBJ2-7
size: NA
V: TRBV7-2
D: TRBD1

DNA: TGTGCCAGCAGCCAGGCTCACAGGGGCAATGAGCAGTTCTTC
CDR3: CASSQAHRGNEQFF
J: TRBJ2-1
size: once
V: TRBV14
D: TRBD1

DNA: TGTGCCAGCAGCACAAGAAGTCTAGAGACCCAGTACTTC
CDR3: CASSTRSLETQYF
J: TRBJ2-5
size: NA
V: TRBV11-3
D: NA

DNA: TGCAGCGTTCCACAGGGGAGTGGAGTCGAGCAGTACTTC
CDR3: CSVPQGSGVEQYF
J: TRBJ2-7
size: NA
V: TRBV29-1
D: TRBD1

DNA: TGTGCCAGCAGTTACGGCGGGCAAATCTCTGGAAACACCATATATTTT
CDR3: CASSYGGQISGNTIYF
J: TRBJ1-3
size: once
V: TRBV6-5
D: NA

DNA: TGTGCCTGGAGTGAGACAGCTAACTATGGCTACACCTTC
CDR3: CAWSETANYGYTF
J: TRBJ1-2
size: NA
V: TRBV30
D: NA

DNA: TGCGCCAGCAGCTTCGGCGGATCCTACAATGAGCAGTTCTTC
CDR3: CASSFGGSYNEQFF
J: TRBJ2-1
size: NA
V: TRBV5-1
D: NA

DNA: TGTGCCAGCAGCGGGGGGACAGGGCCCGGAAACACCATATATTTT
CDR3: CASSGGTGPGNTIYF
J: TRBJ1-3
size: NA
V: TRBV5-6
D: TRBD1

DNA: TGTGCCAGCAGCGGCAGGGTATTAGGGGAGACCCAGTACTTC
CDR3: CASSGRVLGETQYF
J: TRBJ2-5
size: once
V: TRBV9
D: NA

DNA: TGTGCCAGCAGCTTGGAGCGGGAGGGTACAGAGACCCAGTACTTC
CDR3: CASSLEREGTETQYF
J: TRBJ2-5
size: once
V: TRBV11-2
D: TRBD2

DNA: TGTGCCAGTAGTATAGAGCGGCTTACTAATGAAAAACTGTTTTTT
CDR3: CASSIERLTNEKLFF
J: TRBJ1-4
size: NA
V: TRBV19
D: NA

DNA: TGCGCCAGCAGTGACGGGAGGAGCTACGAGCAGTACTTC
CDR3: CASSDGRSYEQYF
J: TRBJ2-7
size: NA
V: TRBV5-1
D: TRBD2

DNA: TGTGCCAGCAGGACAGGGGATTTCTATGGCTACACCTTC
CDR3: CASRTGDFYGYTF
J: TRBJ1-2
size: NA
V: TRBV28
D: TRBD1

DNA: TGTGCCATCAGTGAGTCCCCGACAGGGACTGGAAACACCATATATTTT
CDR3: CAISESPTGTGNTIYF
J: TRBJ1-3
size: NA
V: TRBV10-3
D: TRBD1

DNA: TGTGCCAGCAGCTCGTTACAGGGGTCCTACAATGAGCAGTTCTTC
CDR3: CASSSLQGSYNEQFF
J: TRBJ2-1
size: NA
V: TRBV5-6
D: TRBD1

DNA: TGTGCCAGCAGTGAAATACGGGAGAACACTGAAGCTTTCTTT
CDR3: CASSEIRENTEAFF
J: TRBJ1-1
size: few
V: TRBV2
D: NA

DNA: TGTGCCAGCAGCCCGGGACACTTTAATCAGCCCCAGCATTTT
CDR3: CASSPGHFNQPQHF
J: TRBJ1-5
size: NA
V: TRBV9
D: NA

DNA: TGTGCCAGCAGCTTGGCCAAGGGGGGGCTAAGGCAGCCCCAGCATTTT
CDR3: CASSLAKGGLRQPQHF
J: TRBJ1-5
size: NA
V: TRBV5-6
D: NA

DNA: TGTGCCAGCAGCCCAACCGGGACTAGCACAGATACGCAGTATTTT
CDR3: CASSPTGTSTDTQYF
J: TRBJ2-3
size: NA
V: TRBV7-2
D: NA

DNA: TGTGCCAGCAGCCCCAGGGAGGGAGAGACCCAGTACTTC
CDR3: CASSPREGETQYF
J: TRBJ2-5
size: NA
V: TRBV6-5
D: TRBD2

DNA: TGTGCCAGCTCACCCTCACAGGCATATTCCACCGGGGAGCTGTTTTTT
CDR3: CASSPSQAYSTGELFF
J: TRBJ2-2
size: NA
V: TRBV18
D: NA

DNA: TGTGCCAGCAGCTTTTTTGGGGGACGGGGGGACTATGGCTACACCTTC
CDR3: CASSFFGGRGDYGYTF
J: TRBJ1-2
size: few
V: TRBV7-2
D: NA

DNA: TGTGCCAGCAGTTCCCCAGAGAGGCATGGCTACACCTTC
CDR3: CASSSPERHGYTF
J: TRBJ1-2
size: NA
V: TRBV27
D: NA

DNA: TGTGCCAGTAGTACTGACAGAGGCACTGAAGCTTTCTTT
CDR3: CASSTDRGTEAFF
J: TRBJ1-1
size: NA
V: TRBV19
D: NA

DNA: TGTGCCAGCAGAATAACCGGGACAGGGAACACCGGGGAGCTGTTTTTT
CDR3: CASRITGTGNTGELFF
J: TRBJ2-2
size: once
V: TRBV6-6
D: TRBD1

DNA: TGTGCCAGCAGTATGGCTAGCGGGAGCCGATCCTACGAGCAGTACTTC
CDR3: CASSMASGSRSYEQYF
J: TRBJ2-7
size: few
V: TRBV2
D: TRBD2

DNA: TGTGCCAGTGCAGGGGGCCCTGAAACCCTGGAGCAGTACTTC
CDR3: CASAGGPETLEQYF
J: TRBJ2-7
size: NA
V: TRBV27
D: TRBD1

DNA: TGTGCCAGCAGTCGGGACTTCTCGTGGACCGGGGAGCTGTTTTTT
CDR3: CASSRDFSWTGELFF
J: TRBJ2-2
size: once
V: TRBV14
D: NA

DNA: TGTGCCAGCTCACCACGGGCGGGGGGGAGATACAATGAGCAGTTCTTC
CDR3: CASSPRAGGRYNEQFF
J: TRBJ2-1
size: NA
V: TRBV18
D: TRBD2

DNA: TGCGCCAGCAGCTTGGGGGAGATTAGCAATCAGCCCCAGCATTTT
CDR3: CASSLGEISNQPQHF
J: TRBJ1-5
size: NA
V: TRBV5-1
D: NA

DNA: TGTGCCAGCAGCTTAAGGGGGGGCTCCTATAATTCACCCCTCCACTTT
CDR3: CASSLRGGSYNSPLHF
J: TRBJ1-6
size: few
V: TRBV7-3
D: NA

DNA: TGTGCCAGCAGCCAAGCGGGACTAGCGGGTGTACTCGGTGAGCAGTTCTTC
CDR3: CASSQAGLAGVLGEQFF
J: TRBJ2-1
size: NA
V: TRBV4-2
D: TRBD2

DNA: TGTGCCAGCGGACATCTAGGGATCGAAGAGACCCAGTACTTC
CDR3: CASGHLGIEETQYF
J: TRBJ2-5
size: NA
V: TRBV25-1
D: NA

DNA: TGCGCCAGCAGTCCAGGGGGCGGTGGTGGCTACACCTTC
CDR3: CASSPGGGGGYTF
J: TRBJ1-2
size: NA
V: TRBV4-1
D: TRBD1

DNA: TGTGCCAGCAGCGATACTAGGGCGGCTGATACGCAGTATTTT
CDR3: CASSDTRAADTQYF
J: TRBJ2-3
size: NA
V: TRBV7-9
D: NA

DNA: TGTGCCAGCAGTGAATTAGGGACAGGGGACTACGAGCAGTACTTC
CDR3: CASSELGTGDYEQYF
J: TRBJ2-7
size: NA
V: TRBV25-1
D: TRBD1